The clone carrying this T cell receptor beta chain was seen a handful of times. Its antigen remains unknown. CDR3 size: 14 residues. Trimming removed 0 bases from V and 0 bases from J, with 3 bases in between. Germline CDR1 MNHNY, CDR2 SVGAGI (reference sequence). This sample stems from a study of T cell repertoires in cytomegalovirus infection. Turning to the study itself: Shared public TCR beta signatures pointed to both CMV infection and a matching HLA type. Study-level results: Clonotype analysis showed dominance of the ex vivo response by HLA-C-restricted CMV-specific TCR beta clonotypes. CMV carriers having the relevant HLA were flagged by cumulative public TCR beta family frequency.

MiXCR, applied by TCRdb to the reads, yields one record per CDR3 protein. The repertoire holds 250,000 or so distinct CDR3 sequences, with 17% as singletons. The sample consisted of CD8+ T cells from PBMCs. This clonotype was sampled from a human donor in good health (CMV status not recorded). Some clones in this sample may be carry-over from other donors' samples. The rearrangement links TRBV6-6 to TRBJ1-5, with D unresolved. This chain's CDR3 is CASSYSYSNQPQHF. The CDR3 region has the DNA TGTGCCAGCAGTTACTCCTATAGCAATCAGCCCCAGCATTTT.